This section outlines one T cell receptor beta chain sequence together with its context. This clone's antigen is unknown. Base-call qualities are not available, and no considerably larger clone is one nucleotide away. In light of the paper, this sample's time point label describes: blood sample drawn before combined kidney and bone marrow transplant. Unstimulated Tregs (CD4+CD25+CD127-), CD4+ non-Tregs (CD4+CD25-), CD4 and CD8 cells were FACS-sorted from thawed PBMCs. Thawed PBMCs were rested overnight at 37 degrees C with roughly 200 IU/ml IL-2 before Treg sorting. The patients were a handful of recipients of combined kidney and bone marrow transplants from the ITN036ST trial, and samples were available only from these trial subjects. Healthy control blood was processed to PBMCs with a Ficoll density gradient and then cryopreserved, whereas patient PBMCs were collected both before and after transplant.

The data belong to a study of Tregs in tolerant kidney transplant recipients (dated by TCRdb to the late 2010s). Concerning the study at large: The transplants used related donors with nonmyeloablative bone marrow transplantation, and mixed chimerism in the human trials was transient. The study applied TCRbeta sequencing to find donor-specific regulatory T cells before combined kidney and bone marrow transplantation and then followed those same cells after transplant. Results the study describes overall, beyond this receptor: The study was constrained by small patient numbers, and validation of the findings is required in larger populations and under other immunosuppression protocols. In tolerant patients, the expansion of donor-specific Tregs was greater than global Treg expansion, suggesting that the expansion was antigen-driven rather than nonspecific. Expanding Tregs with activated donor B cells appeared to identify the most biologically relevant and donor-specific TCRbeta repertoire. For some patients, the PCR primers changed as time went on, which meant samples from those patients could not be compared with one another at the nucleotide level. Biological reproducibility was not directly addressed, though technical replication error appeared minimal.

For TCRbeta CDR3 sequencing, genomic DNA from the sorted cells was extracted using the QIAGEN DNeasy Blood and Tissue Kit. High-throughput TCRbeta CDR3 sequencing, including PCR amplification with bias correction and internal controls, was performed commercially through immunoSEQ. The published analysis was carried out like this. Unique productive TCRbeta sequences were defined by CDR3 nucleotide sequence where primers matched, and otherwise by CDR3 amino acid sequence together with Vbeta and Jbeta genes. As a correction for sorting error, sequences shared between sorted populations at a frequency ratio of 2:1 or less were discarded, and the remaining shared sequences were assigned to the higher population. Donor-reactive sequences were defined as at least 5-fold expanded in CFSE-low cells versus unstimulated cells, with frequency of at least 0.01% in CFSE-low cells. Repertoire divergence was quantified by Jensen-Shannon divergence calculated from the top 100 TCRbeta sequences ranked by frequency. For any sample with multiple sequencing runs, sorting error was corrected in each run separately before the runs were pooled. TCRdb retrieved this table from immuneACCESS and kept in-frame rearrangements only. Not all clones are present; in checked studies, unresolved V genes account for under half, and no reason is known for the remainder. Clone size and the V and J calls come from that table; the DNA yielded D and trimming. The sample table shows some 62,000 clones, and roughly 98% are seen once. The leading ten clones occupy nearly 0.35% of the sample.

The clonotype originates from a human donor who received a combined kidney and bone marrow transplant. Sequenced here: Tregs from blood, sampled before the transplant.

The nucleotide sequence reads TGTGCCAGCAGTGAATTGCGGGGTGCTCAAGGAAACACCATATATTTT. The encoded protein is CASSELRGAQGNTIYF. This chain joins TRBV6-1 to TRBJ1-3, with the D gene not confidently named. CDR1 and CDR2 are read off the germline V gene as MNHNS and SASEGT. There are 16 amino acids in the CDR3, from cysteine to phenylalanine inclusive. Just the 48-base CDR3 DNA is kept, in frame starting at base 1. V is pared back by 2 bases and J by 4 bases, with 15 bases lying between the germline termini.